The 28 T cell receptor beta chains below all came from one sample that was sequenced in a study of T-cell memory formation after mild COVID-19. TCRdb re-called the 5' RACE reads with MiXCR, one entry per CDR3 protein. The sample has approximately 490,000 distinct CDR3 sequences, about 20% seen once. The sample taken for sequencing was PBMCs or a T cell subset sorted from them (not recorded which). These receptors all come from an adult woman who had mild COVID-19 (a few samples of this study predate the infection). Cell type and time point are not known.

The CDR3 is CASTYRGTGELFF. CDR3 DNA: TGTGCCAGCACCTACCGGGGCACCGGGGAGCTGTTTTTT. The gene calls are TRBV12-3 or TRBV12-4 and TRBJ2-2; D possibly corresponds to TRBD2 (5 bases). Between the trimmed V and J ends, which lost 7 bases and 4 bases, there was a span of 10 bases. This CDR3 region has 13 residues.

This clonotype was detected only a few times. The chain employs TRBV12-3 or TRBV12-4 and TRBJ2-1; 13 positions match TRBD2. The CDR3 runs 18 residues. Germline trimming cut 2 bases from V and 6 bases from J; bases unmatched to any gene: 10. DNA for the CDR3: TGTGCCAGCAGTTTAAGGACTAGCGGGAGCGTGTTAAGCAATGAGCAGTTCTTC. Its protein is CASSLRTSGSVLSNEQFF.

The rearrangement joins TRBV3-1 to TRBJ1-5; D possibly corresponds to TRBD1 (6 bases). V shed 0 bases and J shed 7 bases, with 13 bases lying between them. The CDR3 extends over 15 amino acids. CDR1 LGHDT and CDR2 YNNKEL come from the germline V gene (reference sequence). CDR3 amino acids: CASSQDRTGWQPQHF. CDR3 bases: TGTGCCAGCAGCCAAGATAGAACAGGGTGGCAGCCCCAGCATTTT.

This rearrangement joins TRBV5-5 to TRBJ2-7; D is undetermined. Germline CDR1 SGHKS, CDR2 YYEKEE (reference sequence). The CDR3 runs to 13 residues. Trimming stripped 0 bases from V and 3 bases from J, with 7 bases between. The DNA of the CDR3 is TGTGCCAGCAGCTTGGCGAGCTTCTACGAGCAGTACTTC. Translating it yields CASSLASFYEQYF.

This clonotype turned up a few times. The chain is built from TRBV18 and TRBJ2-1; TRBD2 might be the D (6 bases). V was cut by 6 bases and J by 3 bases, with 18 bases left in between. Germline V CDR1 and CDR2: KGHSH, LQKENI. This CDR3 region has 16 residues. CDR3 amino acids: CASSGIMAGNYNEQFF. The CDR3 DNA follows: TGTGCCAGCTCCGGGATAATGGCGGGGAACTACAATGAGCAGTTCTTC.

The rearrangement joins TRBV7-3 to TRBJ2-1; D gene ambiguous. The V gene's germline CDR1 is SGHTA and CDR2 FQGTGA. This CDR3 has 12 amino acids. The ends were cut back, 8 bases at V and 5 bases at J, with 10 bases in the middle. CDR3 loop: CASRNGNNEQFF. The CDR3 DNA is TGTGCCAGCCGAAACGGAAACAATGAGCAGTTCTTC.

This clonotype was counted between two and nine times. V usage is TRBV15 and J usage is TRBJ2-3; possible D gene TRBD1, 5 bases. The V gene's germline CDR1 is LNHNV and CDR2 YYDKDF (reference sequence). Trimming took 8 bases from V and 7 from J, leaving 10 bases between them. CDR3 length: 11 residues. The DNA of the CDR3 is TGTGCCACCTCAAGGGGATATACGCAGTATTTT. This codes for CATSRGYTQYF.

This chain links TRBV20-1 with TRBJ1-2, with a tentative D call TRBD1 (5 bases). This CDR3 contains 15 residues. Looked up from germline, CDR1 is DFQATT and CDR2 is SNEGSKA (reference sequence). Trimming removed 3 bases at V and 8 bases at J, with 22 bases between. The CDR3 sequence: CSARATEPPPDGYTF. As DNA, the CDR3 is TGCAGTGCTAGGGCGACAGAGCCCCCTCCTGACGGCTACACCTTC.

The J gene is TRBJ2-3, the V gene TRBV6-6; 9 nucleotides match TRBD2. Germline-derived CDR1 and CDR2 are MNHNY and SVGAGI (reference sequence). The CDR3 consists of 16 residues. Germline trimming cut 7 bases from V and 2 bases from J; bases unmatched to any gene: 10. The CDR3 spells CASMKGGGDFTDTQYF. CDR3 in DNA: TGTGCCAGCATGAAGGGCGGGGGGGACTTCACAGATACGCAGTATTTT.

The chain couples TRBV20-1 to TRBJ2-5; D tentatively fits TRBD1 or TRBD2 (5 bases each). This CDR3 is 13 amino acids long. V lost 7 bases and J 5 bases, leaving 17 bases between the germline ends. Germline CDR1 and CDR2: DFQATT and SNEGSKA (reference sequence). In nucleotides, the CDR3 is TGCAGTGTCCCGACGAGGGGCCCTGAGACCCAGTACTTC. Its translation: CSVPTRGPETQYF.

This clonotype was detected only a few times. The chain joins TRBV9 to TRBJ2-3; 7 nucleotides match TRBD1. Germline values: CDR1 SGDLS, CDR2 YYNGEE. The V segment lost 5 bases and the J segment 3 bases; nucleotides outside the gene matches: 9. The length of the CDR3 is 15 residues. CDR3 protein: CASSPPGGLTDTQYF. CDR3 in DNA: TGTGCCAGCAGTCCCCCAGGGGGTTTAACAGATACGCAGTATTTT.

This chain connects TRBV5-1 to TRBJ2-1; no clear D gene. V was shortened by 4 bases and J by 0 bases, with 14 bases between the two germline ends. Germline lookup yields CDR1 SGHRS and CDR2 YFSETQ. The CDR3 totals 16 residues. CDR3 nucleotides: TGCGCCAGCAGCCGATCGGGCGACCGCTCCTACAATGAGCAGTTCTTC. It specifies CASSRSGDRSYNEQFF. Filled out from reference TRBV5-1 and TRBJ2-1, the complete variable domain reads KAGVTQTPRYLIKTRGQQVTLSCSPISGHRSVSWYQQTPGQGLQFLFEYFSETQRNKGNFPGRFSGRQFSNSRSEMNVSTLELGDSALYLCASSRSGDRSYNEQFFGPGTRLTVL.

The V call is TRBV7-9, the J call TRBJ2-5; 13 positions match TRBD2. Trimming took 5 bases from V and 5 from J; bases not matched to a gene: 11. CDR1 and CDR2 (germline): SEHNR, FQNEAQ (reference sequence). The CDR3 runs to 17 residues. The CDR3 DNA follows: TGTGCCAGCAGCCCCCCGGGACTAGCGGGGATTGAGGAGACCCAGTACTTC. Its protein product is CASSPPGLAGIEETQYF.

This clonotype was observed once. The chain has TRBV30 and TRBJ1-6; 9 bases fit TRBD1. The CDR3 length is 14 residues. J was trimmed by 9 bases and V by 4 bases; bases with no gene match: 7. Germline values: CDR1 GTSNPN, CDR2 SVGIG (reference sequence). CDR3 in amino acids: CAWIPDRGGSPLHF. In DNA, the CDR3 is TGTGCCTGGATACCGGACAGGGGTGGTTCACCCCTCCACTTT. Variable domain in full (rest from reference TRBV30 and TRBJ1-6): SQTIHQWPATLVQPVGSPLSLECTVEGTSNPNLYWYRQAAGRGLQLLFYSVGIGQISSEVPQNLSASRPQDRQFILSSKKLLLSDSGFYLCAWIPDRGGSPLHFGNGTRLTVT.

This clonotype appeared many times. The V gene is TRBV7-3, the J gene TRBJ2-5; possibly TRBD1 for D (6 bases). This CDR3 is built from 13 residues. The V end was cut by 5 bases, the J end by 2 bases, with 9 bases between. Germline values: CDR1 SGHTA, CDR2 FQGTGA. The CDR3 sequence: CASSIGQQETQYF. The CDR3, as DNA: TGTGCCAGCAGCATCGGACAGCAAGAGACCCAGTACTTC.

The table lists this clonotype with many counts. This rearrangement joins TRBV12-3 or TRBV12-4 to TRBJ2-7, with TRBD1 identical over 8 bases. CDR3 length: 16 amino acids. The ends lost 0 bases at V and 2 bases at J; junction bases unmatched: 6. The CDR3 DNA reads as TGTGCCAGCAGTTTAGCGCTGAGGACAGGGACCTACGAGCAGTACTTC. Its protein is CASSLALRTGTYEQYF.

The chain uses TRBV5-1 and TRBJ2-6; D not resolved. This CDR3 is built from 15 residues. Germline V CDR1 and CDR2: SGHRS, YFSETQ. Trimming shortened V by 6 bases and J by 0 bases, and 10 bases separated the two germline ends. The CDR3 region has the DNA TGCGCCAGCACTGGAGCCGACTCTGGGGCCAACGTCCTGACTTTC. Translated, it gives CASTGADSGANVLTF.

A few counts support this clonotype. The CDR3 bases are TGCAGTGCTGTGGGGGGGGCCAACGTCCTGACTTTC. Protein product: CSAVGGANVLTF. The V and J genes are TRBV20-1 and TRBJ2-6; no definite D call. Trimming removed 5 bases at V and 4 bases at J, with 6 bases between. The length of the CDR3 is 12 residues. Germline CDR1 reads DFQATT; CDR2 reads SNEGSKA (reference sequence).

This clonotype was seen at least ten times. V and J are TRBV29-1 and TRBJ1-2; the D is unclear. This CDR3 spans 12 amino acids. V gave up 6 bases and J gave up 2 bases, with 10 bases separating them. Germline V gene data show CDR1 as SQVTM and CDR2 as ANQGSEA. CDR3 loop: CSVLTGNYGYTF. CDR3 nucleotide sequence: TGCAGCGTCTTGACGGGAAACTATGGCTACACCTTC.

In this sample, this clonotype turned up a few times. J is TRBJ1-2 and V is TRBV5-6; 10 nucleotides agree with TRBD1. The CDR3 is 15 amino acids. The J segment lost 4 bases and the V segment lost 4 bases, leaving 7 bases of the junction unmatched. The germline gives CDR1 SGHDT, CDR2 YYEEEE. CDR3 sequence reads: CASSLGQGRFYGYTF. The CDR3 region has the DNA TGTGCCAGCAGCCTGGGACAGGGGCGGTTCTATGGCTACACCTTC.

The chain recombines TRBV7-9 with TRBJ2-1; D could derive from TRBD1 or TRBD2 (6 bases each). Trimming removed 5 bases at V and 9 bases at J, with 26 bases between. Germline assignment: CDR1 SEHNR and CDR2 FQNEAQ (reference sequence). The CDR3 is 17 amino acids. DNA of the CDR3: TGTGCCAGCAGCAAAGGGGGGTCGGCAGGGGCCTACGGTGAGCAGTTCTTC. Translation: CASSKGGSAGAYGEQFF.

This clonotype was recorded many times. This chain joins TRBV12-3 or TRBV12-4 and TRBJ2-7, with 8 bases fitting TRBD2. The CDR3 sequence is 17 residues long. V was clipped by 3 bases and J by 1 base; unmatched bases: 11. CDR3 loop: CASSFSRLTGGSYEQYF. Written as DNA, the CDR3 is TGTGCCAGCAGTTTTTCCAGGTTGACGGGAGGGTCCTACGAGCAGTACTTC.

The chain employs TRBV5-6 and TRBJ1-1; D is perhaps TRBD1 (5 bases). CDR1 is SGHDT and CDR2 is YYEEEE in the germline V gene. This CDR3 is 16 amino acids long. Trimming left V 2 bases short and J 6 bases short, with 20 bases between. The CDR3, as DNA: TGTGCCAGCAGCTTTGGGGGGGTCACGACCTACGCTGAAGCTTTCTTT. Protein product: CASSFGGVTTYAEAFF. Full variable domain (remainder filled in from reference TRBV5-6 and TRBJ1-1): DAGVTQSPTHLIKTRGQQVTLRCSPKSGHDTVSWYQQALGQGPQFIFQYYEEEERQRGNFPDRFSGHQFPNYSSELNVNALLLGDSALYLCASSFGGVTTYAEAFFGQGTRLTVV.

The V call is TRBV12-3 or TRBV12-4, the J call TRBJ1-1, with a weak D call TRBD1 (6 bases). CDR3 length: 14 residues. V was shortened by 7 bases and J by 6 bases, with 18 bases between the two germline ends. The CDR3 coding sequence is TGTGCCAGCAAGAAGGGACAAGGGGGAGCTGAAGCTTTCTTT. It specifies CASKKGQGGAEAFF.

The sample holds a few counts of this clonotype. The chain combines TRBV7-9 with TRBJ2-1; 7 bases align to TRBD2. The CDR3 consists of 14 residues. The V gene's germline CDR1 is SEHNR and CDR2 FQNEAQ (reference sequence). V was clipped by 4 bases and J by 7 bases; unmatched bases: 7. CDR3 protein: CASSSPRTRNEQFF. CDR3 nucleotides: TGTGCCAGCAGCTCCCCTCGGACTAGGAATGAGCAGTTCTTC.

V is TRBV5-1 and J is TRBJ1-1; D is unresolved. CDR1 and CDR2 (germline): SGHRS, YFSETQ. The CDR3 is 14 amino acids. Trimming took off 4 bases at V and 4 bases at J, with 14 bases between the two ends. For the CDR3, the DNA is TGCGCCAGCAGCACGGAGAGGTTAGGCACTGAAGCTTTCTTT. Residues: CASSTERLGTEAFF.

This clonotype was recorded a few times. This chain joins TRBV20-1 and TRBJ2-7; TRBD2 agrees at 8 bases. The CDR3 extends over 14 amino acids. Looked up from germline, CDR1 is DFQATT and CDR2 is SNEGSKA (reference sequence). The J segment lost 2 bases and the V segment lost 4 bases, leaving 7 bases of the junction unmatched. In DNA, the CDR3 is TGCAGTGCTACGTTAGCGGGAAGGGCCTACGAGCAGTACTTC. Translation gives CSATLAGRAYEQYF.

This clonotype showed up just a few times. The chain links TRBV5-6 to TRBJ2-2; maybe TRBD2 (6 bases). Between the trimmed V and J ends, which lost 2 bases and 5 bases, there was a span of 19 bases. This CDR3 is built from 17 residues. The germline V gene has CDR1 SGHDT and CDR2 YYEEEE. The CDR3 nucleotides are TGTGCCAGCAGCTTCCCGCGGGACTCTAAGGGGACCGGGGAGCTGTTTTTT. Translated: CASSFPRDSKGTGELFF.